This is a list of T cell receptor beta chains from one sample in a study of breast tumors, draining lymph nodes, adjacent tissues. MiXCR, run by TCRdb on the multiplex PCR reads, gives a single entry per CDR3 protein. The sample contains roughly 17,000 distinct CDR3 sequences, approximately 57% of which appear only once. The sample consisted of tumor-adjacent breast tissue. Receptor source: a female donor with breast cancer. Some clones in this sample may be carry-over from other donors' samples. CDR3s include the opening cysteine and the closing phenylalanine or tryptophan. A D gene is named only where the DNA matches it firmly. Where a row states a size, it is once, few, many or the class of an expanded clone; other rows omit it.

size | J | V | D | DNA | CDR3
. | TRBJ2-5 | TRBV20-1 | . | TGCAGTGCTAGGGGGACCTCCGGATGGGAGACCCAGTACTTC | CSARGTSGWETQYF
. | TRBJ2-1 | TRBV15 | . | TGTGCCACCAGCAGCCATTCCGGAGGTGAGCAGTTCTTC | CATSSHSGGEQFF
. | TRBJ2-7 | TRBV20-1 | TRBD2 | TGCAGTGCTAGGGGGGGACTAGCGGGGGCCTTAGAGCAGTACTTC | CSARGGLAGALEQYF
many | TRBJ2-5 | TRBV6-9 | . | TGTGCCAGCATTCAGGGACAAGAGACCCAGTACTTC | CASIQGQETQYF
. | TRBJ2-2 | TRBV11-2 | TRBD2 | TGTGCCAGCAGCCGTGGACTAGTAATTGGGGAGCTGTTTTTT | CASSRGLVIGELFF
. | TRBJ2-2 | TRBV6-5 | TRBD2 | TGTGCCAGCAGTTACGTCCTAGCGGCGAACACCGGGGAGCTGTTTTTT | CASSYVLAANTGELFF
. | TRBJ2-7 | TRBV11-2 | . | TGTGCCAGCAGCCACACTGGACAGAGGGGGTACGAGCAGTACTTC | CASSHTGQRGYEQYF
many | TRBJ2-3 | TRBV6-5 | TRBD1 | TGTGCCAGCAGTCACTCAGGGGGCTTTAGCACAGATACGCAGTATTTT | CASSHSGGFSTDTQYF
. | TRBJ2-7 | TRBV6-2/TRBV6-3 | . | TGTGCCAGCAGTCCAGAAGGCGGAACCTACGAGCAGTACTTC | CASSPEGGTYEQYF
once | TRBJ2-7 | TRBV15 | TRBD1 | TGTGCCACCAGCAGCCTCGGGACAGGGGCTTTCGGAGCGGACTTC | CATSSLGTGAFGADF
. | TRBJ2-7 | TRBV10-2 | TRBD2 | TGCGCCAGCACCCTAGCGGGAGATGGGGATAGGAAGCAGTACTTC | CASTLAGDGDRKQYF
. | TRBJ2-2 | TRBV15 | . | TGTGCCACCAGCAGAGATCAAGGGCCCGGGGAGCTGTTTTTT | CATSRDQGPGELFF
. | TRBJ2-3 | TRBV7-6 | TRBD2 | TGTGCCAGCAGCCTAGGAGGGCTAGCGGGAGGGCCTGGCCCAGATACGCAGTATTTT | CASSLGGLAGGPGPDTQYF
. | TRBJ2-5 | TRBV20-1 | . | TGCAGTGCTAGGTGGGGCGGAGAGATCCAGTACTTC | CSARWGGEIQYF
. | TRBJ1-6 | TRBV15 | TRBD1 | TGTGCCACCAGCAGAGATCCCGGGGACAGGGGGCTGAATTCACCCCTCCACTTT | CATSRDPGDRGLNSPLHF
once | TRBJ2-1 | TRBV7-9 | . | TGTGCCAGCAGCTTAGGGGGCAGGGGGGGGAATGAGCAGTTCTTC | CASSLGGRGGNEQFF
. | TRBJ2-7 | TRBV10-3 | . | TGTGCCATCAGTGAGTCATCGGCCGAGCAGTACTTC | CAISESSAEQYF
many | TRBJ2-5 | TRBV10-3 | TRBD1 | TGTGCCACCGCCGGGACAGGGACGGAGACCCAGTACTTC | CATAGTGTETQYF
medium-sized | TRBJ1-2 | TRBV6-2/TRBV6-3 | . | TGTGCCAGCAGTTACTCACACAGGGATGGCTACACCTTC | CASSYSHRDGYTF
. | TRBJ1-6 | TRBV9 | . | TGTGCCAGCAGCAAGGCGGGGCGGATGAATTCACCCCTCCACTTT | CASSKAGRMNSPLHF
many | TRBJ1-4 | TRBV4-2 | TRBD1 | TGTGCCAGCAGACAGGGGAATGAAAAACTGTTTTTT | CASRQGNEKLFF
. | TRBJ1-1 | TRBV2 | TRBD1 | TGTGCCAGCAGTGGTGGGGACAGGACAGCTGACGCTTTCTTT | CASSGGDRTADAFF
. | TRBJ2-7 | TRBV7-3 | . | TGTGCCAGCAGCTTAAGGGGGCGGGACACCTCCTACGAGCAGTACTTC | CASSLRGRDTSYEQYF
many | TRBJ2-2 | TRBV11-2 | . | TGTGCCAGCAGCTTAGCATACGGGGGAGCCTACACCGGGGAGCTGTTTTTT | CASSLAYGGAYTGELFF
medium-sized | TRBJ1-2 | TRBV7-2 | . | TGTGCCAGCAGCTTAGCGCCACCCGGGACAACTAACTATGGCTACACCTTC | CASSLAPPGTTNYGYTF
many | TRBJ2-7 | TRBV25-1 | TRBD1 | TGTGCCAGCAGTGACACAGGGGCCTCATCCTACGGGCAGTACTTC | CASSDTGASSYGQYF
. | TRBJ2-3 | TRBV5-1 | TRBD2 | TGCGCCAGCAGCTTGGACGCGGGGGGGGCCTACGCAGATACGCAGTATTTT | CASSLDAGGAYADTQYF
. | TRBJ2-7 | TRBV18 | . | TGTGCCAGCTCACCGCAGGGGAACACCTACGAGCAGTACTTC | CASSPQGNTYEQYF
once | TRBJ2-3 | TRBV7-9 | . | TGTGCCAGCAGCTTGAGTGGGGGCACTGAAGCTTTCTTTTTT | CASSLSGGTEAFFF
. | TRBJ2-1 | TRBV19 | TRBD2 | TGTGCCAGTAGTAGACGTGGGGGTAAGCGGGGGGAACACAATGAGCAGTTCTTC | CASSRRGGKRGEHNEQFF
many | TRBJ1-1 | TRBV5-6 | . | TGTGCCAGCACTAACGGGTGGGTAAGGAACACTGAAGCTTTCTTT | CASTNGWVRNTEAFF
. | TRBJ1-6 | TRBV2 | . | TGTGCCAGCAGTGAAGCCCAGGGGCTAAGTAATTCACCCCTCCACTTT | CASSEAQGLSNSPLHF
medium-sized | TRBJ1-6 | TRBV12-3/TRBV12-4 | . | TGTGCCAGCAGTTCTCTAATGAATGGTTCACCCCTCCACTTT | CASSSLMNGSPLHF
medium-sized | TRBJ1-6 | TRBV5-6 | TRBD1 | TGTGCCAGCAGCGGACAGGGGACCCCTAATAATTCACCCCTCCACTTT | CASSGQGTPNNSPLHF
. | TRBJ1-6 | TRBV5-1 | . | TGCGCCAGCAATAAGGACAGCTATAATTCACCCCTCCACTTT | CASNKDSYNSPLHF
. | TRBJ1-6 | TRBV19 | TRBD1 | TGTGCCAGTCGGACAGGGGGTTCACCCCTCCACTTT | CASRTGGSPLHF
many | TRBJ1-1 | TRBV18 | . | TGTGCCAGCTCACCGCCGGGACAGAACACTGAAGCTTTCTTT | CASSPPGQNTEAFF
. | TRBJ1-2 | TRBV19 | TRBD1 | TGTGCCAGTAGTGTCCGGGGCCAGGGGGCTCCTGGCTATGGCTACACCTTC | CASSVRGQGAPGYGYTF
. | TRBJ1-4 | TRBV20-1 | TRBD1 | TGCAGTGCTATTCCCGGGACAGATGAAAAACTGTTTTTT | CSAIPGTDEKLFF
once | TRBJ1-2 | TRBV7-2 | TRBD1 | TGTGCCAGCAGCGAGGGACAGGGTGCCTATGGCTACACCTTC | CASSEGQGAYGYTF